These 10 T cell receptor beta chains share one sample of origin, sequenced in a study of neurological immune-mediated disorders. Regarding time point: longitudinal time-point 1 (baseline). TCRdb re-called the 5' RACE reads with MiXCR, one entry per CDR3 protein. The top ten hold 6.5% to 8.5% of the sample, which has around 60,000 distinct CDR3 sequences, about 11% seen once. Input material: PBMCs. The receptors stem from a male donor with HTLV-1-associated myelopathy (HAM/TSP).

This rearrangement joins TRBV7-9 to TRBJ2-1; 8 bases fit TRBD2. Trimming at V came to 1 base and at J to 2 bases, leaving 1 base not matched to a gene. Germline V gene lookup returns CDR1 SEHNR and CDR2 FQNEAQ (reference sequence). This CDR3 contains 15 residues. CDR3 loop: CASSLDGGAYNEQFF. The CDR3 coding sequence is TGTGCCAGCAGCTTAGACGGGGGGGCCTACAATGAGCAGTTCTTC.

This clonotype was counted many times. This rearrangement joins TRBV7-9 to TRBJ2-1, with D tentatively TRBD2 (5 bases). The CDR3 sequence is 17 residues long. The V gene lost 5 bases and the J gene lost 8 bases, with 25 bases spanning the gap. In germline, CDR1 is SEHNR, CDR2 FQNEAQ (reference sequence). CDR3 DNA: TGTGCCAGCAGCCCCCGCCGGGTAGCGATAACTACAGATGAGCAGTTCTTC. Protein: CASSPRRVAITTDEQFF.

Many counts were recorded for this clonotype. V usage is TRBV7-9 and J usage is TRBJ1-3; D unresolved. The V end lost 1 base, the J end lost 0 bases, and 7 bases lay between the germline ends. CDR1 is SEHNR, CDR2 FQNEAQ, per germline (reference sequence). CDR3 size: 15 residues. The CDR3 sequence is CASSLGGYSGNTIYF. The CDR3, as DNA: TGTGCCAGCAGCTTAGGCGGGTACTCTGGAAACACCATATATTTT.

This clonotype showed up many times. The V and J genes are TRBV7-8 and TRBJ1-5, with TRBD1 matching 8 bases. Per germline, CDR1 SGHVS and CDR2 FQNEAQ. This CDR3 contains 15 residues. V trimming: 3 bases; J trimming: 4 bases; junction bases outside the gene matches: 5. The CDR3 spells CASSFGTGLNQPQHF. CDR3 DNA: TGTGCCAGCAGCTTCGGGACAGGCTTGAATCAGCCCCAGCATTTT.

This clonotype has at least ten counts. The gene calls are TRBV4-3 and TRBJ2-7, with 10 bases aligning to TRBD1. After removal of 4 bases from V and 4 bases from J, the junction contained 10 bases not matched to a gene. From germline, CDR1 is LGHNA and CDR2 YSLEER. There are 16 residues in the CDR3. In nucleotides, the CDR3 is TGCGCCAGCAGCCTAACTCGGGACAGGGGAGGGTACGAGCAGTACTTC. Its translation: CASSLTRDRGGYEQYF.

In this sample, this clonotype turned up many times. This chain joins TRBV7-2 and TRBJ2-1, with 8 bases lining up with TRBD1. CDR1 and CDR2 (germline): SGHTA, FQGNSA. Losses at the gene ends were 3 bases for V and 1 base for J; bases not matched to a gene: 8. The CDR3 contains 17 residues. The CDR3 is CASSLTGDVRSYNEQFF. The CDR3 coding sequence is TGTGCCAGCAGCTTGACAGGGGACGTTCGGTCCTACAATGAGCAGTTCTTC.

This clonotype has at least ten counts. The chain joins TRBV6-6 to TRBJ2-6; a possible D gene is TRBD2 (5 bases). Trimming removed 7 bases at V and 0 bases at J, with 7 bases between. The germline V gene encodes CDR1 MNHNY and CDR2 SVGAGI (reference sequence). CDR3 length: 14 residues. The DNA of the CDR3 is TGTGCCAGCAACGGGGTCTCTGGGGCCAACGTCCTGACTTTC. Translating gives CASNGVSGANVLTF.

The sample holds many counts of this clonotype. The chain is built from TRBV7-2 and TRBJ1-2, with unresolved D. Germline CDR1 is SGHTA and CDR2 is FQGNSA. The V end lost 3 bases, the J end lost 0 bases, and 8 bases lay between the germline ends. This CDR3 has 14 amino acids. The CDR3 protein is CASSLGVTNYGYTF. CDR3 coding DNA: TGTGCCAGCAGCTTGGGCGTTACTAACTATGGCTACACCTTC.

This clonotype was counted at least ten times. The rearrangement joins TRBV9 to TRBJ1-5; the D gene is possibly TRBD1 (6 bases). Germline CDR1 SGDLS, CDR2 YYNGEE. Trimming shortened V by 4 bases and J by 7 bases, and 21 bases separated the two germline ends. The CDR3 length is 16 residues. Here the CDR3 DNA reads TGTGCCAGCAGCTCCTCGGGACACCGTCTAGGACAGCCCCAGCATTTT. As protein: CASSSSGHRLGQPQHF.

About this clonotype itself: A much larger clonotype is one base distant, so this may be a read error. This rearrangement joins TRBV7-8 to TRBJ2-2; 8 bases agree with TRBD2. This CDR3 contains 17 residues. Germline V CDR1 and CDR2: SGHVS, FQNEAQ. CDR3 protein: CDSSRLPGGGNTGELFF. CDR3 DNA sequence: TGTGACAGCAGTCGCCTCCCGGGGGGGGGCAACACCGGGGAGCTGTTTTTT.